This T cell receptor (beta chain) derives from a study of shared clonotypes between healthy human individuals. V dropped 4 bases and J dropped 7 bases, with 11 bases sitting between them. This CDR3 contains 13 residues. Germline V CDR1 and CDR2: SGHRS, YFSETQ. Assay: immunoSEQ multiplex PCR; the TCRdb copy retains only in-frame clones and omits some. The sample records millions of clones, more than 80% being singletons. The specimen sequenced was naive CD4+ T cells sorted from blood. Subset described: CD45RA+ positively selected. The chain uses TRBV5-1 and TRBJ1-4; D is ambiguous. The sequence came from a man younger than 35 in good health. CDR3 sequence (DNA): TGCGCCAGCAGCCCATCACAGAGTGAAAAACTGTTTTTT. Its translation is CASSPSQSEKLFF. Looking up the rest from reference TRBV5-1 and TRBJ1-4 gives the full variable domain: KAGVTQTPRYLIKTRGQQVTLSCSPISGHRSVSWYQQTPGQGLQFLFEYFSETQRNKGNFPGRFSGRQFSNSRSEMNVSTLELGDSALYLCASSPSQSEKLFFGSGTQLSVL.